The 13 T cell receptor beta chains below were found in one sample sequenced in a study of brain T cells in children with intractable seizures. As for time point: blood from clinic visit 5 months post-surgery; TSC patient then seizure free. Using immunoSEQ multiplex PCR, the repertoire was profiled, and TCRdb retains in-frame clones only, with some absent. This sample has around 340,000 clones, with over 85% found just once. The sequencing here drew on peripheral blood, taken roughly 5 months after surgery. The origin of the receptors is a boy younger than two with tuberous sclerosis and intractable seizures.

The rearrangement joins TRBV10-3 to TRBJ1-6; unclear D gene. This CDR3 has 13 residues. Germline assignment: CDR1 ENHRY and CDR2 SYGVKD. Trimming left V 10 bases short and J 4 bases short, with 11 bases between. The CDR3: CATGGGYNSPLHF. DNA of the CDR3: TGTGCCACCGGAGGCGGTTATAATTCACCCCTCCACTTT.

The rearrangement links TRBV5-1 to TRBJ1-1; TRBD1 matches at 8 bases. Germline CDR1 and CDR2: SGHRS and YFSETQ. Trimming at V came to 4 bases and at J to 0 bases, leaving 5 bases not matched to a gene. This CDR3 contains 15 residues. CDR3 protein: CASSPKDRVNTEAFF. The CDR3 nucleotides read TGCGCCAGCAGCCCCAAGGACAGGGTGAACACTGAAGCTTTCTTT.

CDR3 DNA sequence: TGTGCCAGCAGCCCATCGGTGACAGGGCGAACTATGAACACTGAAGCTTTCTTT. Translated: CASSPSVTGRTMNTEAFF. The chain links TRBV7-9 to TRBJ1-1; 7 bases fit TRBD1. J gave up 0 bases and V 5 bases, and 15 bases lay outside the gene matches. Germline loops: CDR1 SEHNR, CDR2 FQNEAQ (reference sequence). The CDR3 extends over 18 amino acids.

This clone appeared once. This chain uses TRBV29-1 with TRBJ2-7, with D possibly matching TRBD1 (6 bases). The germline V gene has CDR1 SQVTM and CDR2 ANQGSEA. CDR3 size: 12 residues. The CDR3 here is CSNSRGSHEQYF. CDR3 bases: TGCAGTAATTCCAGGGGAAGCCACGAGCAGTACTTC.

This chain connects TRBV28 to TRBJ1-1, with 7 nucleotides matching TRBD1. The junction had 8 bases not matched to a gene; V was cut back by 10 bases and J by 0 bases. Germline-derived CDR1 and CDR2 are MDHEN and SYDVKM. This CDR3 has 14 amino acids. The CDR3 loop reads CATYRTGVNTEAFF. DNA of the CDR3: TGTGCCACCTACCGGACAGGAGTGAACACTGAAGCTTTCTTT.

This clone was detected once. The gene calls are TRBV12-3 or TRBV12-4 and TRBJ1-2; D remains unclear. The ends were cut back, 3 bases at V and 4 bases at J, with 9 bases in the middle. The CDR3 is made up of 13 amino acids. CDR3 in DNA: TGTGCCAGCAGTTTGACATCTCTCTATGGCTACACCTTC. Its protein product is CASSLTSLYGYTF.

The chain employs TRBV7-8 and TRBJ1-3; 10 bases align to TRBD1. The CDR3 spans 19 residues. V was pared by 0 bases and J by 4 bases, with 12 bases of the junction left unmatched. CDR1 SGHVS and CDR2 FQNEAQ come from the germline V gene. CDR3 in DNA: TGTGCCAGCAGCTTAGCACGAGGGACAGGGGTAAAGGAGGGAAACACCATATATTTT. Translating it yields CASSLARGTGVKEGNTIYF.

The rearrangement joins TRBV15 to TRBJ2-3; D is ambiguous. V was cut by 0 bases and J by 4 bases, with 11 bases left in between. The CDR3 contains 15 residues. Germline V CDR1 and CDR2: LNHNV, YYDKDF (reference sequence). In DNA form, the CDR3 reads TGTGCCACCAGCAGAGATAGTCGCCGGGCAGATACGCAGTATTTT. It yields the protein CATSRDSRRADTQYF.

V usage is TRBV5-1 and J usage is TRBJ2-7; TRBD1 agrees at 8 bases. J lost 0 bases, V lost 4 bases, and 12 bases had no gene match. The CDR3 is made up of 17 amino acids. Germline assignment: CDR1 SGHRS and CDR2 YFSETQ. CDR3 in amino acids: CASSQGIRDRHSYEQYF. Written as DNA, the CDR3 is TGCGCCAGCAGCCAAGGGATCCGGGACAGGCACTCCTACGAGCAGTACTTC. Full variable domain (rest looked up from reference TRBV5-1 and TRBJ2-7): KAGVTQTPRYLIKTRGQQVTLSCSPISGHRSVSWYQQTPGQGLQFLFEYFSETQRNKGNFPGRFSGRQFSNSRSEMNVSTLELGDSALYLCASSQGIRDRHSYEQYFGPGTRLTVT.

This chain uses TRBV12-5 with TRBJ2-2; D not certain. The CDR3 is made up of 18 amino acids. V lost 3 bases and J 1 base, leaving 18 bases between the germline ends. Germline V gene sequence: CDR1 LGHNT, CDR2 FRNRAP. CDR3 amino acids: CASGFAILPVGNTGELFF. The CDR3 DNA reads TGTGCTAGTGGTTTCGCTATCTTACCGGTCGGGAACACCGGGGAGCTGTTTTTT.

Here the CDR3 reads CASSSDYNEQFF. CDR3 nucleotide sequence: TGTGCCAGCAGCTCGGACTACAATGAGCAGTTCTTC. This chain joins TRBV5-6 and TRBJ2-1; D remains ambiguous. Trimming cost V 3 bases and J 3 bases, with 4 bases left between them. This CDR3 has 12 amino acids. CDR1 is SGHDT, CDR2 YYEEEE, per germline.

The chain combines TRBV10-3 with TRBJ1-4, with TRBD1 as a possible D gene (5 bases). The V gene lost 11 bases and the J gene lost 8 bases, with 24 bases spanning the gap. This CDR3 has 15 amino acids. CDR1 ENHRY and CDR2 SYGVKD come from the germline V gene. Here the CDR3 reads CAPWGGPGPREKLFF. The CDR3 nucleotides read TGTGCCCCCTGGGGTGGGCCGGGACCTCGGGAAAAACTGTTTTTT.

The chain is built from TRBV7-9 and TRBJ1-1; D not resolved. Between the trimmed V and J ends, which lost 1 base and 1 base, there was a span of 7 bases. This CDR3 has 14 amino acids. Germline V CDR1 and CDR2: SEHNR, FQNEAQ (reference sequence). CDR3 bases: TGTGCCAGCAGCTTAGTTAGTGGGAACACTGAAGCTTTCTTT. Translation gives CASSLVSGNTEAFF.